The rows below give T cell receptor beta chains drawn from one sample of a study of blood T cell repertoires in COVID-19. Sequencing used immunoSEQ multiplex PCR; TCRdb keeps in-frame clones, though not all of them. The repertoire includes 30,000 to 45,000 clones, approximately 80% of them detected once, and roughly 2% sits in the top ten. Sequenced: peripheral blood. The receptors shown here come from a man aged 55 to 69 with active COVID-19. The conserved cysteine and the conserved F or W are not part of the CDR3 here.

v_call	j_call	cdr3_length	cdr3_aa
TRBV7-3	TRBJ2-4	11	ASSLGEGNIQY
TRBV4-3	TRBJ2-6	17	ASSRNSLAGDGGANVLT
TRBV7-2	TRBJ2-3	12	ASIPGLAGDTQY
TRBV6-6	TRBJ2-3	13	ASSYRRGSTDTQY
TRBV6-2/TRBV6-3	TRBJ1-2	13	ASSQPSSAGGGYT
TRBV24-1	TRBJ2-4	15	ATSEPGTGAAKNIQY
TRBV2	TRBJ2-2	12	ASTTSFNTGELF
TRBV7-2	TRBJ2-5	13	ASSQAGSGEETQY
TRBV7-9	TRBJ2-3	14	ASSLGLADRTDTQY
TRBV12-3/TRBV12-4	TRBJ2-5	10	ASRGLQETQY
TRBV19	TRBJ1-1	11	ASSTQGRTEAF
TRBV7-2	TRBJ1-2	11	ASTPRQARGYT
TRBV10-2	TRBJ2-1	10	ASRGLAGEQF
TRBV27	TRBJ2-2	14	ASSPGGGINTGELF
TRBV11-2	TRBJ2-2	13	ASSLEAGNTGELF
TRBV9	TRBJ2-7	11	ASSVQRGDEQY
TRBV6-5	TRBJ1-1	13	ASVLGLHMNTEAF
TRBV5-1	TRBJ1-1	12	ASASGQQVNEAF
TRBV7-9	TRBJ1-1	17	ASSFPASMDRGPDTEAF
TRBV19	TRBJ1-6	12	ASSSGTGVSPLH
TRBV28	TRBJ1-2	16	ASSLGQGYYWGTYGYT
TRBV5-1	TRBJ2-3	12	ASVRGSSTDTQY
TRBV7-9	TRBJ1-2	15	ASSLAPVRRGQGGYT
TRBV5-1	TRBJ2-5	13	ASSLEGQGGETQY
TRBV2	TRBJ2-7	11	ASSILSSYEQY
TRBV30	TRBJ2-7	11	AWSGDWSYEQY
TRBV5-8	TRBJ2-2	12	ASSLQGFTGELF
TRBV7-3	TRBJ1-1	11	ASSLNGNTEAF
TRBV3-1/TRBV3-2	TRBJ1-2	14	ASSQDEASWNYGYT
TRBV7-8	TRBJ1-2	13	ASSPGRAPNYGYT
TRBV19	TRBJ1-2	12	ASSIDNRDPGYT
TRBV28	TRBJ1-4	14	ASSLRQRATNEKLF
TRBV11-2	TRBJ1-2	12	ASSLESGNHGYT
TRBV4-3	TRBJ2-7	14	ASSQDGGGASYEQY
TRBV7-2	TRBJ1-1	11	ASSSRTDTEAF
TRBV19	TRBJ1-5	13	ASIPTQGPGQPQH